The 12 T cell receptor beta chains presented below share a single source sample, sequenced in a study of T-cell reconstitution after alpha-beta-depleted transplantation in children. Library preparation (for TCRbeta) was performed with unique molecular identifiers. One entry per CDR3 protein results from TCRdb running MiXCR on the PCR reads. The sample has just under 150,000 distinct CDR3 sequences; roughly 8.8% are singletons. Sequenced here: PBMCs, mostly from graft donor cells, sampled 180 days after TCRalphabeta/CD19-depleted stem cell transplant. All receptors come from a female patient between 2 and 10 years old who had a stem cell transplant for congenital amegakaryocytic thrombocytopenia, so the T cells may come from the graft donor.

This clonotype occurred many times. The J gene is TRBJ1-5, the V gene TRBV29-1, with D perhaps TRBD1 (6 bases). Trimming pared 6 bases from V and 0 bases from J, leaving 15 bases between. The CDR3 is made up of 15 amino acids. The V gene's germline CDR1 is SQVTM and CDR2 ANQGSEA. Written as DNA, the CDR3 is TGCAGCGTAGGAGGGGGACCTTATAGCAATCAGCCCCAGCATTTT. This codes for CSVGGGPYSNQPQHF.

The table lists this clonotype with many counts. The CDR3 here is CSAPDSLAIGETQYF. The CDR3, as DNA: TGCAGTGCTCCGGATTCACTAGCGATCGGGGAGACCCAGTACTTC. The chain carries TRBV20-1 and TRBJ2-5, with 7 bases identical to TRBD2. V lost 5 bases, J lost 5 bases, and 14 bases stayed unmatched. The CDR3 consists of 15 residues. Germline CDR1 reads DFQATT; CDR2 reads SNEGSKA (reference sequence).

The chain employs TRBV13 and TRBJ2-7; a possible D gene is TRBD1 (5 bases). The CDR3 consists of 13 residues. V lost 3 bases, J lost 5 bases, and 11 bases lay in between. Germline loops: CDR1 PRHDT, CDR2 FYEKMQ (reference sequence). CDR3 protein: CASSFAGYDEQYF. The CDR3 DNA reads TGTGCCAGCAGCTTTGCAGGGTACGACGAGCAGTACTTC. Together with reference TRBV13 and TRBJ2-7, the CDR3 gives the full variable domain: AAGVIQSPRHLIKEKRETATLKCYPIPRHDTVYWYQQGPGQDPQFLISFYEKMQSDKGSIPDRFSAQQFSDYHSELNMSSLELGDSALYFCASSFAGYDEQYFGPGTRLTVT.

The chain joins TRBV5-1 to TRBJ1-1, with D possibly matching TRBD1 (6 bases). Germline lookup yields CDR1 SGHRS and CDR2 YFSETQ. Trimming shortened V by 0 bases and J by 10 bases, and 7 bases separated the two germline ends. CDR3 length equals 11 residues. CDR3 protein: CASSLGGPAFF. CDR3 DNA sequence: TGCGCCAGCAGCTTGGGGGGGCCAGCTTTCTTT.

This clonotype came up many times. The chain is built from TRBV29-1 and TRBJ2-1; no clear D gene. CDR3 size: 13 residues. In germline, CDR1 is SQVTM, CDR2 ANQGSEA. Trimming cost V 7 bases and J 0 bases, with 10 bases left between them. CDR3 sequence: CSETNYSYNEQFF. The CDR3 nucleotides read TGCAGCGAAACCAACTACTCCTACAATGAGCAGTTCTTC.

The chain couples TRBV10-1 to TRBJ2-5; D uncertain. CDR3 length: 15 residues. Germline V gives CDR1 WNHNN, CDR2 SYGVQD (reference sequence). The V gene lost 0 bases and the J gene lost 2 bases, with 10 bases spanning the gap. The CDR3 sequence: CASSESAARQETQYF. The CDR3 bases are TGCGCCAGCAGTGAGTCGGCTGCAAGACAAGAGACCCAGTACTTC.

Remarks on this clonotype: One base away lies a much larger clone, so this may be a sequencing read error. The V call is TRBV3-1, the J call TRBJ1-2; no clear D gene. The CDR3 runs to 15 residues. Germline CDR1 reads LGHDT; CDR2 reads YNNKEL (reference sequence). CDR3 DNA sequence: TGTGCCACCAGCCTAGGCCGGGCCACATTTTATGGCTACACCTTC. Its translation is CATSLGRATFYGYTF.

This clonotype appeared many times. This chain connects TRBV28 to TRBJ2-4; 7 bases agree with TRBD1. Germline values: CDR1 MDHEN, CDR2 SYDVKM. The CDR3 is made up of 14 amino acids. V shed 2 bases, J shed 6 bases, and the junction held 4 bases outside the gene matches. The CDR3 bases are TGTGCCAGCAGTTTAAGCAGGGGGTTAAACATTCAGTACTTC. Translated, it gives CASSLSRGLNIQYF.

This clonotype was recorded a few times. The chain is built from TRBV9 and TRBJ1-1; 7 bases align to TRBD1. The CDR3 totals 14 residues. J lost 8 bases, V lost 1 base, and 8 bases had no gene match. CDR1 and CDR2 (germline): SGDLS, YYNGEE. The CDR3 DNA is TGTGCCAGCAGCGTAACCTACAGGGGCACCGAAGCTTTCTTT. Its translation is CASSVTYRGTEAFF.

This clonotype was recorded at least ten times. This chain uses TRBV12-3 or TRBV12-4 with TRBJ1-5, with D perhaps TRBD1 (6 bases). The CDR3 is 14 residues long. Trimming removed 10 bases from V and 4 bases from J, with 17 bases in between. CDR3 sequence (DNA): TGTGCCATCGCCCAAACAGGGCTAAATCAGCCCCAGCATTTT. It is translated as CAIAQTGLNQPQHF.

This clonotype was recorded at least ten times. The gene calls are TRBV29-1 and TRBJ2-1; 7 bases are shared with TRBD1. V lost 4 bases and J lost 0; bases outside the gene matches: 3. Germline CDR1 SQVTM, CDR2 ANQGSEA. This CDR3 spans 14 amino acids. DNA of the CDR3: TGCAGCGTTGCCAGACAGGGCTCCTACAATGAGCAGTTCTTC. It encodes CSVARQGSYNEQFF.

The chain employs TRBV5-6 and TRBJ2-5; 7 nucleotides line up with TRBD2. The V and J ends lost 0 bases and 5 bases, in that order; junction bases with no gene match: 4. Germline CDR1 SGHDT, CDR2 YYEEEE. CDR3 length: 14 residues. CDR3 nucleotides: TGTGCCAGCAGCTTGGACTCCGGGAGGGAGACCCAGTACTTC. As protein: CASSLDSGRETQYF.